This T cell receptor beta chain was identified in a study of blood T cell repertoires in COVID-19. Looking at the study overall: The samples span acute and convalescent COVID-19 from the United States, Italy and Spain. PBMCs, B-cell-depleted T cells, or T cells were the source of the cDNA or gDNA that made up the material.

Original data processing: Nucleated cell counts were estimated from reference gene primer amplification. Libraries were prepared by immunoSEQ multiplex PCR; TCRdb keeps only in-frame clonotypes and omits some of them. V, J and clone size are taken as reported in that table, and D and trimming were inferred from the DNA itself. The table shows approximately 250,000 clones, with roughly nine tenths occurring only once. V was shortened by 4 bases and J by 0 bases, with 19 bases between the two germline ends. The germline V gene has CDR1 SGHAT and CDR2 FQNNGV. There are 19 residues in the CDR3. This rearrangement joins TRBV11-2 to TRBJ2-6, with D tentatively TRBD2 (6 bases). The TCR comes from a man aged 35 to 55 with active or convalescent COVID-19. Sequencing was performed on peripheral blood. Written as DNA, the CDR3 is TGTGCCAGCAGCTCCCCCATGGGAGGTCCCATCTCTGGGGCCAACGTCCTGACTTTC. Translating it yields CASSSPMGGPISGANVLTF.